The rows below give T cell receptor beta chains drawn from one sample of a study of somatic mutations in cytotoxic T cells in rheumatoid arthritis. The protocol was immunoSEQ multiplex PCR, while the TCRdb copy is restricted to in-frame clones and leaves out a portion. Among some 2,400 clones, over 60% were seen once, and the ten largest hold approximately 44%. The specimen sequenced was CD8+ T cells sorted from blood. Receptor source: a man in his 70s with rheumatoid arthritis. The CDR3 runs from the conserved cysteine through the conserved F or W. Fields, in order: CDR3 length, D gene, clone size, V gene, J gene, CDR3 DNA, CDR3 protein. D genes are given only for firm matches. A clone size is listed for some rows: how often the clone was seen (once, few, many), or a class if it is expanded.

16,-,-,TRBV19,TRBJ2-7,TGTGCCAGTAGTATAGATTCGACATATTCTGGCGACGAGCAGTACTTC,CASSIDSTYSGDEQYF
13,TRBD1,-,TRBV29-1,TRBJ1-2,TGCAGCGTTGAGGGCAGGGGGACCTATGGCTACACCTTC,CSVEGRGTYGYTF
17,-,once,TRBV7-9,TRBJ2-2,TGTGCCAGCCCGCTCGGTGAGGGCAGAGAGAACACCGGGGAGCTGTTTTTT,CASPLGEGRENTGELFF
13,-,-,TRBV2,TRBJ2-7,TGTGCCAGCAGACCGGGACACTCCTACGAGCAGTACTTC,CASRPGHSYEQYF
13,-,-,TRBV11-2,TRBJ2-7,TGTGCCAGCAGCTCGGGACTGACCTACGAGCAGTACTTC,CASSSGLTYEQYF
11,-,few,TRBV2,TRBJ1-1,TGTGCCAGCAGTGAGACAGTTGAAGCTTTCTTT,CASSETVEAFF
14,TRBD1,-,TRBV10-2,TRBJ2-7,TGCGCCAGCATAGGGACAGGGGGATCCTACGAGCAGTACTTC,CASIGTGGSYEQYF
14,TRBD1,-,TRBV13,TRBJ2-7,TGTGCCAGCAGCTTCCCAACAGGGGGAGGAGAGCAGTACTTC,CASSFPTGGGEQYF
14,-,-,TRBV7-9,TRBJ2-7,TGTGCCAGCAGCCCGCGTATCGGCTCCTACGAGCAGTACTTC,CASSPRIGSYEQYF
14,-,few,TRBV14,TRBJ2-1,TGTGCCAGCAGCCACTTGAACAGGTACAATGAGCAGTTCTTC,CASSHLNRYNEQFF
15,-,-,TRBV4-1,TRBJ1-1,TGCGCCAGCAGCCAACCGGGACACCAGAACACTGAAGCTTTCTTT,CASSQPGHQNTEAFF
14,TRBD1,-,TRBV4-1,TRBJ1-1,TGCGCCAGCAGCCAAGAAGACAGGGAAGCTGAAGCTTTCTTT,CASSQEDREAEAFF
15,-,-,TRBV21-1,TRBJ1-1,TGTGCCAGCAGCAAATATGAGTCGTACGGCACTGAAGCTTTCTTT,CASSKYESYGTEAFF
16,TRBD2,-,TRBV29-1,TRBJ2-1,TGCAGCGTGGAGCCCTTACCGGGACTAGCGCCCAATGAGCAGTTCTTC,CSVEPLPGLAPNEQFF
15,TRBD1,-,TRBV5-4,TRBJ1-3,TGTGCCAGCAGCACAGACAGGGTCTCTGGAAACACCATATATTTT,CASSTDRVSGNTIYF
17,-,-,TRBV23-1,TRBJ2-2,TGCGCCAGCAGTCAATCGTGTCGGGAGCCGAACACCGGGGAGCTGTTTTTT,CASSQSCREPNTGELFF
12,-,-,TRBV19,TRBJ2-5,TGTGCCAGTAGTATTCGAGGGGAGACCCAGTACTTC,CASSIRGETQYF
18,TRBD1,-,TRBV4-1,TRBJ1-2,TGCGCCAGCAGCCAAGGTTACGATCCGGGACAGGGGAACTATGGCTACACCTTC,CASSQGYDPGQGNYGYTF
15,TRBD2,once,TRBV2,TRBJ2-1,TGTGCCAGCAGGGGACTAGCGGATACCTACAATGAGCAGTTCTTC,CASRGLADTYNEQFF
15,-,-,TRBV4-1,TRBJ2-1,TGCGCCAGCAGCCAAGCGGGGGTTAGCTACAATGAGCAGTTCTTC,CASSQAGVSYNEQFF
15,TRBD1,-,TRBV27,TRBJ2-7,TGTGCCAGCAGTACCGACAGGGGGCAGACCTACGAGCAGTACTTC,CASSTDRGQTYEQYF
16,TRBD2,-,TRBV27,TRBJ2-3,TGTGCCAGCAGTTCTAGCGGGAGGGCCAATGGAGATACGCAGTATTTT,CASSSSGRANGDTQYF
13,-,-,TRBV27,TRBJ2-5,TGTGCCAGCGGAGGGTTGGTATTGGAGACCCAGTACTTC,CASGGLVLETQYF
15,TRBD1,once,TRBV9,TRBJ2-7,TGTGCCAGCAGCCCCCGGGACAGAAGCTCCTACGAGCAGTACTTC,CASSPRDRSSYEQYF
15,-,-,TRBV15,TRBJ2-3,TGTGCCACCAGCCCTACTGGGGGGGCCACAGATACGCAGTATTTT,CATSPTGGATDTQYF
12,-,medium-sized,TRBV4-1,TRBJ1-6,TGCGCCAGCAGCCTACGGGGTTCACCCCTCCACTTT,CASSLRGSPLHF
17,TRBD1,-,TRBV10-3,TRBJ1-2,TGTGCCATCAGTGAGTCGAACAGGGGGCCCACTAACTATGGCTACACCTTC,CAISESNRGPTNYGYTF
13,-,-,TRBV28,TRBJ2-1,TGTGCCAGCAGTTTTCCGGGGGTCAATGAGCAGTTCTTC,CASSFPGVNEQFF
15,TRBD1,medium-sized,TRBV2,TRBJ1-2,TGTGCCAGCAGAGAACGGACAGGGGGCCGCTATGGCTACACCTTC,CASRERTGGRYGYTF
15,-,-,TRBV7-9,TRBJ1-1,TGTGCCAGCAGCACAGACCGACCGATGAGCTCTGAAGCTTTCTTT,CASSTDRPMSSEAFF
15,TRBD1,-,TRBV6-1,TRBJ1-2,TGTGCCAGCAGTGAAGAGGGACAGGGGGCTTTGGGCTACACCTTC,CASSEEGQGALGYTF